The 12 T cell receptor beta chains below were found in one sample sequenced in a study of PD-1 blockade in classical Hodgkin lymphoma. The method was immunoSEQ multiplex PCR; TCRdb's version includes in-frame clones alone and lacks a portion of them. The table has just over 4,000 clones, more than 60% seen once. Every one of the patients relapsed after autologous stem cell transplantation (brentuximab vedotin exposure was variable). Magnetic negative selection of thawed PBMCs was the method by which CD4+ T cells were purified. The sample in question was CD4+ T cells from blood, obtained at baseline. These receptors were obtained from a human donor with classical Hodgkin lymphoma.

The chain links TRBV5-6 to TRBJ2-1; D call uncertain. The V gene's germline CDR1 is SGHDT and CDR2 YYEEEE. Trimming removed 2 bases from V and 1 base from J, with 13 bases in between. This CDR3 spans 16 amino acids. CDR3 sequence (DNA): TGTGCCAGCAGCTTCGAAAAGGGTCTTTCCTACAATGAGCAGTTCTTC. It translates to CASSFEKGLSYNEQFF. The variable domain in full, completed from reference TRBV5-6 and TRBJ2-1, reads DAGVTQSPTHLIKTRGQQVTLRCSPKSGHDTVSWYQQALGQGPQFIFQYYEEEERQRGNFPDRFSGHQFPNYSSELNVNALLLGDSALYLCASSFEKGLSYNEQFFGPGTRLTVL.

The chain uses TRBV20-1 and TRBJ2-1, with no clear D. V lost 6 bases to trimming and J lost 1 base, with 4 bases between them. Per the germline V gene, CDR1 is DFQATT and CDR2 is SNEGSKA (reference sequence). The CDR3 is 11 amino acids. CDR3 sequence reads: CSALSYNEQFF. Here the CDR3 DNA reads TGCAGTGCCTTGTCCTACAATGAGCAGTTCTTC.

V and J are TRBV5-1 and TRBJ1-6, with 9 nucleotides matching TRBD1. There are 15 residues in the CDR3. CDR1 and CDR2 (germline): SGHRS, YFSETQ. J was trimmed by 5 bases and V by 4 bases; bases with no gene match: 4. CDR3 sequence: CASSPWTGDNSPLHF. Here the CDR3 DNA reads TGCGCCAGCAGCCCATGGACAGGGGATAATTCACCCCTCCACTTT.

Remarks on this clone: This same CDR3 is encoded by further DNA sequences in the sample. In nucleotides, the CDR3 is TGTGCCAGCAGTTACAGTTGGGGAGAGACCCAGTACTTC. Translating gives CASSYSWGETQYF. The J gene is TRBJ2-5, the V gene TRBV6-5; D is unresolved. Trimming removed 2 bases at V and 4 bases at J, with 8 bases between. Germline lookup yields CDR1 MNHEY and CDR2 SVGAGI. The CDR3 consists of 13 residues.

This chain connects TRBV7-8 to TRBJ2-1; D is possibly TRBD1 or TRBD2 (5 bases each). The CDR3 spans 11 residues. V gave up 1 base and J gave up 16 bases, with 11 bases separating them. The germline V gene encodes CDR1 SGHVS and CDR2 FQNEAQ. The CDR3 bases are TGTGCCAGCAGCTTAGGGGGGACCCCATTCTTC. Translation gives CASSLGGTPFF.

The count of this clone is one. The CDR3 is CASSLSQGGYNEQFF. CDR3 DNA: TGTGCCAGCAGCTTGAGTCAGGGGGGATACAATGAGCAGTTCTTC. The chain joins TRBV7-3 to TRBJ2-1, with a possible D match to TRBD1 (7 bases). Trimming removed 3 bases from V and 4 bases from J, with 13 bases in between. The length of the CDR3 is 15 residues. The germline V gene encodes CDR1 SGHTA and CDR2 FQGTGA.

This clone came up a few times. The CDR3 coding sequence is TGTGCAAGTCGCTTCGATACAGGCGGGAATTCACCCCTCCACTTT. Translated: CASRFDTGGNSPLHF. The gene calls are TRBV12-2 and TRBJ1-6. TRBV12-2 is listed as a pseudogene. CDR3 length equals 15 residues.

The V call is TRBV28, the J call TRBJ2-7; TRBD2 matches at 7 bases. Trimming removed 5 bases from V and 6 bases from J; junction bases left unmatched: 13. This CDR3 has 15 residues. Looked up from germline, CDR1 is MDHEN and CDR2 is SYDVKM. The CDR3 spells CASSPSGERGVEQYV. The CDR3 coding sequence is TGTGCCAGCAGTCCGAGCGGGGAACGGGGGGTCGAGCAGTACGTC.

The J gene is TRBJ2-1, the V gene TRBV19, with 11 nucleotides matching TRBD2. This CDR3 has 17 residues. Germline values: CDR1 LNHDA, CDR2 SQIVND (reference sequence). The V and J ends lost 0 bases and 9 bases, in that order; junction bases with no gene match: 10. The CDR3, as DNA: TGTGCCAGTAGTATAGACCCCCCTAGCGGGGGGCTTAGTGAGCAGTTCTTC. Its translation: CASSIDPPSGGLSEQFF.

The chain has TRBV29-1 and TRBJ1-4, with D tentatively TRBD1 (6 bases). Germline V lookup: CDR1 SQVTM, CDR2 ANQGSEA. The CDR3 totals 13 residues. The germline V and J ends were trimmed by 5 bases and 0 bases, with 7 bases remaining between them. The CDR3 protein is CSVTGSTNEKLFF. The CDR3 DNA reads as TGCAGCGTTACAGGGTCAACTAATGAAAAACTGTTTTTT.

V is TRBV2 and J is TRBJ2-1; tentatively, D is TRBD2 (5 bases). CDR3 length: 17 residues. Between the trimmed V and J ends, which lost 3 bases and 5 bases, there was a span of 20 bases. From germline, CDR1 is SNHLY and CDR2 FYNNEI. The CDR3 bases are TGTGCCAGCAGTGAGAACGGGAAGGGTTTGTGGGACAATGAGCAGTTCTTC. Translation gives CASSENGKGLWDNEQFF.

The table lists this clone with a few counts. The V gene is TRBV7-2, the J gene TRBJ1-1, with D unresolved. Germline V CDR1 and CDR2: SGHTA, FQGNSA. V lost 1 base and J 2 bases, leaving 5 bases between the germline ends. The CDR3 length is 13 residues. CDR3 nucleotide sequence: TGTGCCAGCAGCTTAGAACCAAACACTGAAGCTTTCTTT. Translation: CASSLEPNTEAFF.